The rows below give T cell receptor beta chains drawn from one sample of a study of shared clonotypes between healthy human individuals. Method: immunoSEQ multiplex PCR; TCRdb's copy keeps in-frame clones and lacks some. The table has some 2.3 million clones, roughly 93% seen once; the top ten hold approximately 0.4%. The source material was naive CD4+ T cells from PBMCs. These receptors were taken from a man between 18 and 35 years old in good health. Some clones in this sample may be carry-over from other donors' samples. CDR3s include the opening cysteine and the closing phenylalanine or tryptophan. The order of the fields is V gene, clone size, CDR3 length, J gene, D gene, CDR3 protein, CDR3 DNA. The D gene is left open where the match is weak. A clone size is listed for some rows: how often the clone was seen (once, few, many), or a class if it is expanded.

>TRBV7-2|once|17|TRBJ2-1|.
CASSLSSGADGYNEQFF
TGTGCCAGCAGCTTAAGTTCCGGGGCAGATGGTTACAATGAGCAGTTCTTC
>TRBV27|once|16|TRBJ2-3|TRBD2
CASSSLAGGSTDTQYF
TGTGCCAGCAGTTCACTAGCGGGAGGGAGCACAGATACGCAGTATTTT
>TRBV18|.|16|TRBJ1-4|.
CASSPGTPATNEKLFF
TGTGCCAGCTCACCCGGGACTCCTGCAACTAATGAAAAACTGTTTTTT
>TRBV7-2|.|15|TRBJ2-7|TRBD2
CASSYLAGTTYEQYF
TGTGCCAGCAGCTACTTAGCGGGCACTACCTACGAGCAGTACTTC
>TRBV28|.|15|TRBJ2-2|TRBD2
CASSLSSGGTGELFF
TGTGCCAGCAGTTTATCTAGCGGGGGTACCGGGGAGCTGTTTTTT
>TRBV18|.|15|TRBJ1-3|.
CASSPQVTGGNTIYF
TGTGCCAGCTCACCACAGGTTACGGGAGGAAACACCATATATTTT
>TRBV6-6|.|14|TRBJ2-7|TRBD1
CASLRTGEAGEQYF
TGTGCCAGCCTTCGGACAGGGGAAGCGGGAGAGCAGTACTTC
>TRBV27|.|16|TRBJ2-1|TRBD2
CASSLVAGVSYNEQFF
TGTGCCAGCAGTTTAGTAGCGGGAGTATCCTACAATGAGCAGTTCTTC
>TRBV4-3|.|16|TRBJ2-1|.
CASSQEVQSSYNEQFF
TGCGCCAGCAGCCAAGAAGTTCAAAGCTCCTACAATGAGCAGTTCTTC
>TRBV28|once|14|TRBJ1-1|.
CASNPGGANTEAFF
TGTGCCAGCAATCCTGGGGGCGCGAACACTGAAGCTTTCTTT
>TRBV7-2|.|14|TRBJ2-3|TRBD1
CASSLRQGWDTQYF
TGTGCCAGCAGCCTCAGACAGGGTTGGGATACGCAGTATTTT
>TRBV28|.|14|TRBJ2-7|TRBD1
CASSLQGVVYEQYF
TGTGCCAGCAGTTTACAGGGGGTCGTCTACGAGCAGTACTTC
>TRBV23-1|.|16|TRBJ1-2|.
CASSQSPGLTNYGYTF
TGCGCCAGCAGTCAATCGCCAGGACTCACTAACTATGGCTACACCTTC
>TRBV11-2|.|14|TRBJ2-1|TRBD2
CASRGLADGYEQFF
TGTGCCAGCAGGGGACTAGCGGACGGATATGAGCAGTTCTTC
>TRBV7-2|.|15|TRBJ2-6|.
CASSLVVGTANVLTF
TGTGCCAGCAGCTTAGTTGTGGGGACAGCCAACGTCCTGACTTTC
>TRBV28|.|14|TRBJ1-1|.
CASSSIGLDTEAFF
TGTGCCAGCTCCTCCATCGGACTGGACACTGAAGCTTTCTTT
>TRBV6-6|.|15|TRBJ1-3|.
CASSYQVGRGNTIYF
TGTGCCAGCAGTTACCAAGTGGGGCGGGGAAACACCATATATTTT
>TRBV7-2|.|14|TRBJ2-7|.
CASSLRQGGHEQYF
TGTGCCAGCAGCTTACGGCAGGGTGGTCACGAGCAGTACTTC
>TRBV5-4|.|16|TRBJ2-5|TRBD2
CASSERLAGGMETQYF
TGTGCCAGCAGCGAAAGACTAGCGGGAGGTATGGAGACCCAGTACTTC
>TRBV19|once|17|TRBJ1-5|.
CASGGRSRRFSNQPQHF
TGTGCCAGTGGTGGAAGGAGTCGTCGCTTTAGCAATCAGCCCCAGCATTTT
>TRBV4-2|.|15|TRBJ2-1|TRBD2
CASSLNSGRGGEQFF
TGTGCCAGCAGCCTTAATAGCGGGAGGGGGGGTGAGCAGTTCTTC
>TRBV4-2|once|16|TRBJ2-7|TRBD2
CASSEPTAGGTYEQYF
TGTGCCAGCAGCGAACCTACAGCGGGAGGTACCTACGAGCAGTACTTC
>TRBV5-4|.|19|TRBJ2-3|TRBD1
CASSFPGQDTLKRLDTQYF
TGTGCCAGCAGCTTTCCGGGACAGGACACACTAAAGAGGTTGGATACGCAGTATTTT
>TRBV10-3|.|12|TRBJ2-7|.
CATQRQAYEQYF
TGTGCCACTCAGAGACAGGCCTACGAGCAGTACTTC
>TRBV5-1|.|14|TRBJ2-7|.
CASSSITGIGEQYF
TGCGCCAGCAGCTCCATCACCGGAATCGGCGAGCAGTACTTC
>TRBV2|.|14|TRBJ2-5|TRBD1
CASSSWDRSETQYF
TGTGCCAGCAGTTCCTGGGACAGGTCGGAGACCCAGTACTTC
>TRBV11-2|.|17|TRBJ2-3|TRBD2
CASSPQEGREFSDTQYF
TGTGCCAGCAGCCCACAAGAGGGGCGGGAGTTTTCAGATACGCAGTATTTT
>TRBV5-4|.|15|TRBJ1-2|.
CASRRQVEINYGYTF
TGTGCCAGCCGAAGGCAGGTTGAGATAAACTATGGCTACACCTTC
>TRBV10-1|once|14|TRBJ1-5|.
CASKFGGSNQPQHF
TGCGCCAGCAAATTCGGAGGGAGCAATCAGCCCCAGCATTTT
>TRBV6-5|.|15|TRBJ2-7|TRBD1
CASRIRDREFYEQYF
TGTGCCAGCAGAATCCGGGACAGAGAATTCTACGAGCAGTACTTC
>TRBV27|once|16|TRBJ2-1|.
CASSPPLATSYNEQFF
TGTGCCAGCAGCCCCCCCCTAGCGACCTCCTACAATGAGCAGTTCTTC
>TRBV7-2|.|13|TRBJ2-7|TRBD1
CASSLGQPYEQYF
TGTGCCAGCAGCCTGGGACAGCCCTACGAGCAGTACTTC
>TRBV6-5|.|13|TRBJ1-4|.
CAARGLANEKLFF
TGTGCCGCCAGGGGACTGGCTAATGAAAAACTGTTTTTT
>TRBV5-1|.|15|TRBJ2-1|TRBD2
CASSTGLAAYNEQFF
TGCGCCAGCAGCACCGGACTAGCGGCCTACAATGAGCAGTTCTTC
>TRBV7-6|.|14|TRBJ2-6|.
CASSLVVGANVLTF
TGTGCCAGCAGCTTAGTGGTTGGGGCCAACGTCCTGACTTTC
>TRBV28|.|16|TRBJ1-3|.
CASRDLQGGSGNTIYF
TGTGCCAGCAGGGACCTACAAGGAGGATCTGGAAACACCATATATTTT
>TRBV5-1|.|17|TRBJ2-5|TRBD2
CASSSGGLAGGGETQYF
TGCGCCAGCAGCTCCGGTGGGCTAGCGGGAGGAGGAGAGACCCAGTACTTC
>TRBV7-9|.|15|TRBJ2-2|.
CASSFRGRGTGELFF
TGTGCCAGCAGCTTTCGTGGGAGAGGCACCGGGGAGCTGTTTTTT
>TRBV7-9|.|15|TRBJ2-5|TRBD2
CASSLNSGTQETQYF
TGTGCCAGCAGCTTAAATAGCGGGACCCAAGAGACCCAGTACTTC
>TRBV5-4|.|13|TRBJ1-2|.
CASSLGGSRGYTF
TGTGCCAGCAGCTTGGGAGGGTCTCGGGGCTACACCTTC
>TRBV6-5|.|16|TRBJ2-1|TRBD2
CASSYTAGRGYNEQFF
TGTGCCAGCAGTTATACAGCGGGGCGGGGCTACAATGAGCAGTTCTTC
>TRBV9|few|13|TRBJ1-5|.
CASSLHSNQPQHF
TGTGCCAGCAGCCTCCATAGCAATCAGCCCCAGCATTTT
>TRBV9|.|16|TRBJ2-3|.
CASSVAATASTDTQYF
TGTGCCAGCAGCGTAGCTGCGACTGCTAGCACAGATACGCAGTATTTT
>TRBV6-1|once|20|TRBJ2-4|TRBD2
CASSELGLAGGEATKNIQYF
TGTGCCAGCAGTGAACTGGGACTAGCGGGAGGCGAAGCAACCAAAAACATTCAGTACTTC
>TRBV7-6|.|13|TRBJ2-5|.
CASSQRYQETQYF
TGTGCCAGCAGCCAGCGATACCAAGAGACCCAGTACTTC
>TRBV25-1|once|17|TRBJ2-5|.
CASSEPRRLGAGETQYF
TGTGCCAGCAGTGAACCTCGGCGTCTGGGGGCGGGGGAGACCCAGTACTTC
>TRBV5-1|.|15|TRBJ2-7|TRBD1
CASSLVVGGEDEQYF
TGCGCCAGCAGCTTGGTGGTAGGGGGCGAGGACGAGCAGTACTTC
>TRBV5-1|.|13|TRBJ2-7|TRBD1
CASNLQGSYEQYF
TGCGCCAGCAATTTACAGGGGTCCTACGAGCAGTACTTC
>TRBV2|once|14|TRBJ1-5|TRBD1
CASSYGQGAQPQHF
TGTGCCAGCAGCTATGGACAGGGAGCTCAGCCCCAGCATTTT
>TRBV4-2|.|14|TRBJ1-4|TRBD1
CASSRDRGEEKLFF
TGTGCCAGCAGTCGGGACAGGGGGGAAGAAAAACTGTTTTTT
>TRBV6-5|once|15|TRBJ1-1|.
CASSYSQGMNTEAFF
TGTGCCAGCAGTTACTCCCAGGGGATGAACACTGAAGCTTTCTTT